This T cell receptor beta chain was observed in a study of immune evolution from preneoplasia to lung adenocarcinoma. Study observations and caveats: Later-stage lesions appeared to have more T cells, more diversity, less clonality.

Premalignant or tumor cells were enriched by macro-dissection after pathologic assessment. Profiling relied on immunoSEQ multiplex PCR, and the TCRdb table lists in-frame clones only, not all of them. The data contain 35,000 to 40,000 clones, around 74% of them singletons. Details on this clone: Its antigen is currently unknown.

V lost 2 bases and J lost 4, with 12 bases in between. The CDR3 extends over 15 amino acids. Looked up from germline, CDR1 is SGHRS and CDR2 is YFSETQ. The specimen was FFPE invasive lung adenocarcinoma tissue. The V call is TRBV5-1, the J call TRBJ2-2; D not resolved. The clonotype comes from a person in their sixties or seventies with lung adenocarcinoma. The CDR3 protein is CASSLWLTPTGELFF. CDR3 coding DNA: TGCGCCAGCAGCTTATGGCTAACCCCCACCGGGGAGCTGTTTTTT.